This T cell receptor (beta chain) was captured in a study of T cells in Graves' hyperthyroidism and ophthalmopathy. RNA transcripts provided the source from which TCR beta CDR3 regions were amplified. With the HTBI primer set, the TCR CDR3 went through a first round of RT-PCR. Using its own MiXCR run on the multiplex PCR reads, TCRdb lists one record per CDR3 protein. The sample consists of 640,000 or so distinct CDR3 sequences, around 15% of them appearing once. The V end was cut by 8 bases, the J end by 2 bases, with 13 bases between. The CDR3 runs to 13 residues. Germline-derived CDR1 and CDR2 are MNHEY and SVGEGT. This clonotype was detected many times.

This TCR derives from a woman in her thirties or forties with Graves' ophthalmopathy. V is TRBV6-2 or TRBV6-3 and J is TRBJ2-7, with a weak D call TRBD1 (6 bases). Specimen: blood. The CDR3 loop is CASRWTAPYEQYF. CDR3 bases: TGTGCCAGCCGATGGACAGCCCCCTACGAGCAGTACTTC.